This T cell receptor (beta chain) was retrieved from a study of blood T cell repertoires in COVID-19. Study information: COVID-19 samples from acute and convalescent phases originated in the United States, Italy and Spain.

Sequencing was performed with immunoSEQ multiplex PCR; in TCRdb, only in-frame clones are kept and a portion is missing. The sample lists about 320,000 clones, over 80% seen once, with over 4.5% in the top ten. Trimming cost V 3 bases and J 0 bases; bases outside gene matches: 2. CDR3 length equals 14 residues. In germline, CDR1 is SGHNT, CDR2 YENEEA. The TCR was taken from a young man who had recovered from COVID-19. The chain uses TRBV11-3 and TRBJ2-7; 7 nucleotides agree with TRBD1. The sample consisted of PBMCs or T cells enriched from blood (not recorded which). This CDR3 reads CASSFGQDSYEQYF. As DNA, the CDR3 is TGTGCCAGCAGCTTCGGACAGGACTCCTACGAGCAGTACTTC. The full variable domain, its missing parts supplied by reference TRBV11-3 and TRBJ2-7, is EAGVVQSPRYKIIEKKQPVAFWCNPISGHNTLYWYLQNLGQGPELLIRYENEEAVDDSQLPKDRFSAERLKGVDSTLKIQPAELGDSAVYLCASSFGQDSYEQYFGPGTRLTVT.